This T cell receptor (beta chain) was found in a study of blood T cell repertoires in COVID-19. Study-level background: Both acute and convalescent COVID-19 samples were obtained from the United States, Italy and Spain.

Assay used: immunoSEQ multiplex PCR; TCRdb lists only in-frame clones, some missing. This sample has about 300,000 clones, with 75% to 90% found just once. Trimming took 6 bases from V and 11 from J; bases not matched to a gene: 5. The germline V gene has CDR1 LNHDA and CDR2 SQIVND (reference sequence). The length of the CDR3 is 11 residues. This receptor was taken from a woman between 45 and 60 years old who had recovered from COVID-19. This chain uses TRBV19 with TRBJ1-1, with TRBD1 identical over 8 bases. Sequenced input: PBMCs or T cells enriched from blood (not recorded which). The CDR3 coding sequence is TGTGCCAGTAGCAACACAGGGGGGGCTTTCTTT. As protein: CASSNTGGAFF.